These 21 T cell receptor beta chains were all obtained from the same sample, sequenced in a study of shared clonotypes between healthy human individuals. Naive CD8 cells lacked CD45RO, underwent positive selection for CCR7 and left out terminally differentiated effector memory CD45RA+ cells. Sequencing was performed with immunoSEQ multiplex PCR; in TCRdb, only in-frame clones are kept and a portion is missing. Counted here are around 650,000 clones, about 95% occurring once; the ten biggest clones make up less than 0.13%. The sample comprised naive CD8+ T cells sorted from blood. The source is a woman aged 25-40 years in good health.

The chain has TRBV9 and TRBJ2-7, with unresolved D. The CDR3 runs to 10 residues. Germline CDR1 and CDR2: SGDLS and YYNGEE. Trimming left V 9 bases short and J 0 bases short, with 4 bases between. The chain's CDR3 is CANLSYEQYF. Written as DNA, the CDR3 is TGTGCCAACCTCTCCTACGAGCAGTACTTC.

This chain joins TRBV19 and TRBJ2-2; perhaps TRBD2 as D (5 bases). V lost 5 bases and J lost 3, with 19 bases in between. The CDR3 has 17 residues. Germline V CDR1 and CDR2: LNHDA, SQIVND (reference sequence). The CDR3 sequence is CASSRGLYRWDTGELFF. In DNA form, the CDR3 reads TGTGCCAGTAGTCGTGGACTCTACAGATGGGACACCGGGGAGCTGTTTTTT.

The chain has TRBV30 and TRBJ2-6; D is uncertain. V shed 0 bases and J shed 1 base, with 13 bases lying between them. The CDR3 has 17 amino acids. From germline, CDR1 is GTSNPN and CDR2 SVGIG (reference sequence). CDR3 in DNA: TGTGCCTGGAGTGTTTTACTCGGAAGTTCTGGGGCCAACGTCCTGACTTTC. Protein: CAWSVLLGSSGANVLTF.

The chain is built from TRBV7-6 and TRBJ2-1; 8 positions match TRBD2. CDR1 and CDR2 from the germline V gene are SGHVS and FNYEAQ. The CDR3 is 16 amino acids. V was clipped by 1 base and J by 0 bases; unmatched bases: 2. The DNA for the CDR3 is TGTGCCAGCAGCTTAGAGGGGACTAGCTCCTACAATGAGCAGTTCTTC. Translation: CASSLEGTSSYNEQFF.

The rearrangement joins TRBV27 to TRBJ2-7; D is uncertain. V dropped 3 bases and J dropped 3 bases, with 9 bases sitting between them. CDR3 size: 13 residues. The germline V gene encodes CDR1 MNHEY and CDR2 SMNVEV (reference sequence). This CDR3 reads CASSFLRHYEQYF. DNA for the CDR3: TGTGCCAGCAGTTTCCTTAGACACTACGAGCAGTACTTC.

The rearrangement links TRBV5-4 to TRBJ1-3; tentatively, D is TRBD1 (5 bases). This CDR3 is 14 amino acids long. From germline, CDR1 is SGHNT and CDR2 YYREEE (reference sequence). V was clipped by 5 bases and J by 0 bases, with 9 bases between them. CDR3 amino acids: CASSAGSSGNTIYF. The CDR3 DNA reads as TGTGCCAGCAGTGCAGGGAGCTCTGGAAACACCATATATTTT.

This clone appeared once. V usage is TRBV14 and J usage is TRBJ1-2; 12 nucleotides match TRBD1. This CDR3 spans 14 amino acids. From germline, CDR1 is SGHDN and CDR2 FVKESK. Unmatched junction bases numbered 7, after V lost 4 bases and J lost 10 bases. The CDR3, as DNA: TGTGCCAGCAGCCGACCGGGACAGGGGGCTGTCTACACCTTC. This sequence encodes CASSRPGQGAVYTF.

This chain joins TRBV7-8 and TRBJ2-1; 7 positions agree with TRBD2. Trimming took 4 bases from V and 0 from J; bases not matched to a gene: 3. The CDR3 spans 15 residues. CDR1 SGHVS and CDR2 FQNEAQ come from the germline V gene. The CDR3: CASSSGRISYNEQFF. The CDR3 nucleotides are TGTGCCAGCAGCTCCGGGAGGATCTCCTACAATGAGCAGTTCTTC.

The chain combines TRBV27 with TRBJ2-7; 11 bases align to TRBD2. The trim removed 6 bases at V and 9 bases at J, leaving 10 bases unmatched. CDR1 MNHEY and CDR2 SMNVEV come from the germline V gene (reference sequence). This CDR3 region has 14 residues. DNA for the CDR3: TGTGCCAGCAGGGCGGATAGCGGGAGGGAAGTGCAGTACTTC. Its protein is CASRADSGREVQYF.

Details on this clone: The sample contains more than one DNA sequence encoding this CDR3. CDR3 protein: CASSLSGSTEAFF. In DNA, the CDR3 is TGTGCCAGCAGTTTAAGCGGGAGCACTGAAGCTTTCTTT. The rearrangement links TRBV28 to TRBJ1-1; no definite D call. V was cut by 2 bases and J by 4 bases, with 8 bases left in between. The CDR3 length is 13 residues. From germline, CDR1 is MDHEN and CDR2 SYDVKM. The whole variable domain, filled in from reference TRBV28 and TRBJ1-1, reads DVKVTQSSRYLVKRTGEKVFLECVQDMDHENMFWYRQDPGLGLRLIYFSYDVKMKEKGDIPEGYSVSREKKERFSLILESASTNQTSMYLCASSLSGSTEAFFGQGTRLTVV.

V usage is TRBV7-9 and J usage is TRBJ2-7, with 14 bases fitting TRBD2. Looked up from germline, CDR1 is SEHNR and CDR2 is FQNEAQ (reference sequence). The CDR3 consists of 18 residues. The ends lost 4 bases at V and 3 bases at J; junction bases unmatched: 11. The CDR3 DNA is TGTGCCAGCAGCTCCACCGGGACTAGCGGGAGTATTAACTACGAGCAGTACTTC. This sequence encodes CASSSTGTSGSINYEQYF.

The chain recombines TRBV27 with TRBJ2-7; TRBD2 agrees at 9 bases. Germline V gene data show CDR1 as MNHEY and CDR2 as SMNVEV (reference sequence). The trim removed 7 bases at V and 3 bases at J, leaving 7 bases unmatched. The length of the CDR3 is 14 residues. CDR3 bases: TGTGCCAGCAAACTAGCGGGCCGTTTCTACGAGCAGTACTTC. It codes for CASKLAGRFYEQYF.

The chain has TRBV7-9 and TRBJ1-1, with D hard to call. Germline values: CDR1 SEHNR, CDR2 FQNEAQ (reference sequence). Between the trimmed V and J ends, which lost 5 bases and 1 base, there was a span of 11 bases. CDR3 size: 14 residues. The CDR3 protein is CASSPTTGNTEAFF. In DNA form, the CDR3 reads TGTGCCAGCAGCCCCACGACCGGGAACACTGAAGCTTTCTTT.

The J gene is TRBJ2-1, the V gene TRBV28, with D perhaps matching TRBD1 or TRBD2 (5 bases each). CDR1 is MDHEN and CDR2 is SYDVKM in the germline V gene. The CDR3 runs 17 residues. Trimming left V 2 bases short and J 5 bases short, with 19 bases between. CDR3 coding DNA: TGTGCCAGCAGTTTAGAAAACATGGGACCTGTGAACAATGAGCAGTTCTTC. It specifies CASSLENMGPVNNEQFF.

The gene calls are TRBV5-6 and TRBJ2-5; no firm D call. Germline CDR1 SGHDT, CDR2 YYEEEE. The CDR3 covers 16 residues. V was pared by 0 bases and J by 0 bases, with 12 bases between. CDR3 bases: TGTGCCAGCAGCTTGGCCCCCCGACCGTACCAAGAGACCCAGTACTTC. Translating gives CASSLAPRPYQETQYF.

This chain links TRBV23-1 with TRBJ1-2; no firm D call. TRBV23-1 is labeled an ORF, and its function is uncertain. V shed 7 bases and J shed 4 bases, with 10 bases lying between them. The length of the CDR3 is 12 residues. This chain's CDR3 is CASITSTYGYTF. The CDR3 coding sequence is TGCGCCAGCATAACGTCTACCTATGGCTACACCTTC.

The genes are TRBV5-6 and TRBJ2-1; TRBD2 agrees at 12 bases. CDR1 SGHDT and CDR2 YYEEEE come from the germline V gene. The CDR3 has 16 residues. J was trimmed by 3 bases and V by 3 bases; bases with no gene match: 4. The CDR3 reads CASSSSGRAFYNEQFF. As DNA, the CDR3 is TGTGCCAGCAGCTCTAGCGGGAGGGCCTTCTACAATGAGCAGTTCTTC.

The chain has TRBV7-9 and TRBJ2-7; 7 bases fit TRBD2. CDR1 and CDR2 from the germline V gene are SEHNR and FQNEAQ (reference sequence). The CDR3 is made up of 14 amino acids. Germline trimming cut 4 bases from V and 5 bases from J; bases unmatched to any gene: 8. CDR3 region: CASSSGTTLNEQYF. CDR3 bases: TGTGCCAGCAGCTCCGGGACTACCCTCAACGAGCAGTACTTC.

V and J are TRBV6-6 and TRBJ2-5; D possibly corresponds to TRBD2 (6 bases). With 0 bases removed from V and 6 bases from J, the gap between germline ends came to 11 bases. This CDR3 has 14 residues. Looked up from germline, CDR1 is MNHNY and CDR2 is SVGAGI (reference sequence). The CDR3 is CASSYSRRAKTQYF. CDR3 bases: TGTGCCAGCAGTTACTCGAGGAGGGCAAAGACCCAGTACTTC.

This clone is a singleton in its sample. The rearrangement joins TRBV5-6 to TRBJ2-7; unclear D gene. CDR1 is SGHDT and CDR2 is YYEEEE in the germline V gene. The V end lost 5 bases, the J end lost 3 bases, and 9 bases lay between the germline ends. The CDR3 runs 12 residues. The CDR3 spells CASSLGYYEQYF. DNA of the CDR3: TGTGCCAGCAGTCTTGGGTACTACGAGCAGTACTTC.

The CDR3 nucleotides read TGTGCCAGCAGTGAAGGTCGGCAGAATAGCAATCAGCCCCAGCATTTT. Amino acid sequence: CASSEGRQNSNQPQHF. This chain joins TRBV2 and TRBJ1-5; D ambiguous. The V gene's germline CDR1 is SNHLY and CDR2 FYNNEI. The CDR3 length is 16 residues. The V and J ends lost 1 base and 0 bases respectively, with 10 bases between them.